This T cell receptor (beta chain) was sequenced during a study of T cell responses to AZD1222 COVID-19 vaccine. The CDR3 sequence is 11 residues long. Germline V gives CDR1 WSHSY, CDR2 SAAADI. Deletions cut 0 bases from V and 5 bases from J, with 1 base between. Sequenced by immunoSEQ multiplex PCR; TCRdb stores in-frame clones only, minus some. The sample includes 100,000 to 120,000 clones, over 90% of them seen just once. Sequences were derived from peripheral blood, sampled 28 days after the second AZD1222 dose. The chain is built from TRBV10-2 and TRBJ1-1; D is unresolved. The TCR was taken from an adult who received the AZD1222 COVID-19 vaccine. In DNA, the CDR3 is TGCGCCAGCAGTGAGTCGACTGAAGCTTTCTTT. Amino acid sequence: CASSESTEAFF.